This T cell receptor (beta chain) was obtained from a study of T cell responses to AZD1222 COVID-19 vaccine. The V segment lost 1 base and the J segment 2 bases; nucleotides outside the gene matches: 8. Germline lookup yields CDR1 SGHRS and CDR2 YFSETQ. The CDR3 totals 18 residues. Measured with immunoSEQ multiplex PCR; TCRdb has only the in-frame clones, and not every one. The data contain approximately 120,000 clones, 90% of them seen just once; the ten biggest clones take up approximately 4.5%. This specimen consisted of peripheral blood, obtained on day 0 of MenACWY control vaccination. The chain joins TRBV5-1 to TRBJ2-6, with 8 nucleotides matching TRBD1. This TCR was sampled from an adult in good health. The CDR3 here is CASSLSGQGGTGANVLTF. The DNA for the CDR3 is TGCGCCAGCAGCTTGTCCGGACAGGGAGGCACTGGGGCCAACGTCCTGACTTTC. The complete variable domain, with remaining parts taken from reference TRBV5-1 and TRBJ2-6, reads KAGVTQTPRYLIKTRGQQVTLSCSPISGHRSVSWYQQTPGQGLQFLFEYFSETQRNKGNFPGRFSGRQFSNSRSEMNVSTLELGDSALYLCASSLSGQGGTGANVLTFGAGSRLTVL.